These 5 T cell receptor beta chains originate from one sample sequenced in a study of PD-1 blockade in mismatch repair-deficient tumors (dated 2017 in TCRdb). Receptors were amplified or captured by the immunoSEQ multiplex PCR assay. As stored in TCRdb, this immuneACCESS dataset retains in-frame rearrangements with V and J assigned. A fraction of the clones does not appear; measured against another copy, unresolved V genes explain less than half of the discrepancy, and the remainder lacks a known reason. The sample includes some 100,000 clones, with approximately 80% observed a single time. About 6.3% of the sample is in the top ten clones. This sample comprised peripheral blood, obtained less than 37 weeks after starting pembrolizumab. Receptors originate from an adult with mismatch repair-deficient cancer.

V and J are TRBV23-1 and TRBJ1-4, with 8 bases aligning to TRBD1. TRBV23-1 is an open reading frame whose function is uncertain. This CDR3 spans 19 amino acids. Trimming took 3 bases from V and 5 from J; bases not matched to a gene: 17. The CDR3 protein is CASSHAPSPGTGLNEKLFF. The CDR3 nucleotides read TGCGCCAGCAGTCACGCCCCAAGTCCCGGGACAGGTTTAAATGAAAAACTGTTTTTT.

The chain carries TRBV18 and TRBJ2-1, with 8 bases lining up with TRBD2. CDR1 and CDR2 from the germline V gene are KGHSH and LQKENI. Germline trimming cut 4 bases from V and 2 bases from J; bases unmatched to any gene: 7. The CDR3 runs to 16 residues. CDR3 bases: TGTGCCAGCTCACTGACACCTAGCGGGCCCTACAATGAGCAGTTCTTC. Encoded protein: CASSLTPSGPYNEQFF.

V and J are TRBV6-5 and TRBJ2-1; TRBD1 matches at 7 bases. Germline assignment: CDR1 MNHEY and CDR2 SVGAGI. This CDR3 comprises 14 residues. V dropped 6 bases and J dropped 3; count of bases not matched to a gene: 5. The CDR3 sequence: CASSQTGYYNEQFF. CDR3 bases: TGTGCCAGCAGCCAGACAGGGTACTACAATGAGCAGTTCTTC.

The V call is TRBV27, the J call TRBJ2-2; 7 bases are shared with TRBD2. V was pared by 3 bases and J by 7 bases, with 8 bases of the junction left unmatched. Germline V gives CDR1 MNHEY, CDR2 SMNVEV (reference sequence). The CDR3 runs to 15 residues. The CDR3 region is CASSFRGSLFGELFF. CDR3 DNA: TGTGCCAGCAGTTTTCGCGGGAGTTTGTTCGGGGAGCTGTTTTTT.

The rearrangement links TRBV20-1 to TRBJ1-2; D ambiguous. This CDR3 is 11 amino acids long. Trimming stripped 2 bases from V and 8 bases from J, with 9 bases between. The germline V gene encodes CDR1 DFQATT and CDR2 SNEGSKA (reference sequence). CDR3 amino acids: CSARNERGYTF. CDR3 bases: TGCAGTGCTAGAAACGAGCGAGGCTACACCTTC.